The clone carrying this TCR beta chain was seen more than once but under ten times. Its specificity is unknown. Between the trimmed V and J ends, which lost 6 bases and 5 bases, there was a span of 14 bases. Germline V gene lookup returns CDR1 DFQATT and CDR2 SNEGSKA (reference sequence). CDR3 size: 14 residues. Quantitative molecular-barcoded 5'-RACE generated the TCR beta libraries. One entry per CDR3 protein results from TCRdb running MiXCR on the 5' RACE reads. The sample has some 700,000 distinct CDR3 sequences, about 20% seen once. This sample is part of a study of CD8 T cells in ankylosing spondylitis. Findings of the study overall: As for the disease-linked clones, they showed a CD8+ phenotype and occurred at relatively low frequencies in peripheral blood. Ankylosing spondylitis blood seemed to carry a telltale TCR beta motif made of several highly homologous variants. Earlier authors reported some of these motif variants in reactive arthritis synovial fluid and blood.

This chain links TRBV20-1 with TRBJ1-6, with D unclear. Sequencing was carried out using blood, either unsorted or a sorted T cell fraction (not recorded which). This TCR was recovered from a male donor with ankylosing spondylitis. CDR3 protein: CSAFGPKDNSPLHF. CDR3 nucleotide sequence: TGCAGTGCCTTTGGGCCTAAAGATAATTCACCCCTCCACTTT.